This T cell receptor beta chain derives from a study of cytomegalovirus exposure and HLA in healthy donors. As for the study in general: HLA-typed donors were the source of about 90 million unique TCRs held in an early data release.

The PCR made use of 60 Vbeta and 13 Jbeta primers. The table came from immunoSEQ multiplex PCR; TCRdb's copy has only in-frame clones and leaves some out. This listing includes fewer than 200,000 clones. Points on this clone: The target antigen is unknown.

Germline CDR1 is SGHRS and CDR2 is YFSETQ. The CDR3 consists of 14 residues. Unmatched junction bases numbered 5, after V lost 4 bases and J lost 4 bases. Study observations and caveats: When analyzed later, a missense DCLRE1C variant was found to be linked to TCR beta V- and J-gene trimming. Researchers counted around 180 TCR beta chains as cytomegalovirus-associated.

Sequencing input: PBMCs. This receptor was obtained from a man aged 25-45 years in good health and CMV-seronegative. The chain uses TRBV5-1 and TRBJ1-1; TRBD1 agrees at 9 bases. The CDR3 DNA reads TGCGCCAGCAGCCTCAGACAGGGGGGCACTGAAGCTTTCTTT. Translation gives CASSLRQGGTEAFF.